What follows are 8 T cell receptor beta chains derived from one specimen sequenced in a study of patients and donors after allogeneic stem cell transplantation. TCRdb passed the RT-PCR reads through MiXCR, listing each CDR3 protein once. Of some 200,000 distinct CDR3 sequences listed, about 40% are singletons. The specimen sequenced was blood, either unsorted or a sorted T cell fraction (not recorded which). The receptors were gathered from a human donor who was either an allogeneic HSCT recipient or a stem cell or donor lymphocyte infusion donor (not recorded which). It is not recorded whose cells these are; they may come from a transplant donor.

Worth noting for this clonotype: Mismatch with germline at one junction end may stem from a read error. The chain couples TRBV7-2 to TRBJ1-2, with 7 bases that match TRBD1. The CDR3 contains 15 residues. Germline V gives CDR1 SGHTA, CDR2 FQGNSA. CDR3 residues: CASSLGQGVYYAYTF. CDR3 nucleotide sequence: TGTGCCAGCAGCTTGGGTCAGGGGGTATACTATGCCTACACCTTC. Looking up the rest from reference TRBV7-2 and TRBJ1-2 gives the full variable domain: GAGVSQSPSNKVTEKGKDVELRCDPISGHTALYWYRQSLGQGLEFLIYFQGNSAPDKSGLPSDRFSAERTGGSVSTLTIQRTQQEDSAVYLCASSLGQGVYYAYTFGSGTRLTVV.

The chain joins TRBV4-1 to TRBJ2-7; D is possibly TRBD1 (6 bases). The CDR3 sequence is 16 residues long. Germline V CDR1 and CDR2: MGHRA, YSYEKL. Trimming took 1 base from V and 3 from J, leaving 16 bases between them. CDR3 in amino acids: CASSQAQGPSYYEQYF. CDR3 coding DNA: TGCGCCAGCAGCCAAGCGCAGGGGCCTTCTTACTACGAGCAGTACTTC.

DNA of the CDR3: TGCAGCGTTTCCAAGGCACGGGGGGGAAATGAGCAGTTCTTC. It encodes CSVSKARGGNEQFF. The rearrangement uses TRBV29-1 and TRBJ2-1, with 8 nucleotides matching TRBD2. The germline V gene has CDR1 SQVTM and CDR2 ANQGSEA. The V gene end was trimmed by 5 bases and the J gene end by 7 bases; junction bases not matched to a gene: 10. There are 14 residues in the CDR3.

There are a few counts of this clonotype. The chain is built from TRBV12-3 or TRBV12-4 and TRBJ1-4; 9 bases line up with TRBD1. This CDR3 region has 15 residues. The J segment lost 10 bases and the V segment lost 6 bases, leaving 12 bases of the junction unmatched. This CDR3 is CASRPGGTGSGKLFF. In nucleotides, the CDR3 is TGTGCCAGCAGGCCAGGGGGGACAGGGAGCGGAAAACTGTTTTTT.

This clonotype was seen a few times. One junction end disagrees with the germline gene, perhaps due to a read error. The genes are TRBV12-3 or TRBV12-4 and TRBJ2-7; D uncertain. The CDR3 totals 12 residues. The CDR3 coding sequence is TGTGCCAGCAGTTTAGCGCTAAAGGCCATGGACTTC. Its translation is CASSLALKAMDF.

This clonotype was found a few times. The V and J genes are TRBV12-3 or TRBV12-4 and TRBJ2-5; D gene uncertain. The CDR3 is made up of 12 amino acids. The germline V and J ends were trimmed by 2 bases and 4 bases, with 5 bases remaining between them. The CDR3 here is CASSLKVETQYF. DNA of the CDR3: TGTGCCAGCAGTTTAAAGGTAGAGACCCAGTACTTC.

V and J are TRBV28 and TRBJ2-1, with TRBD1 matching 10 bases. This CDR3 has 16 amino acids. The V and J ends lost 1 base and 4 bases, in that order; junction bases with no gene match: 4. Germline CDR1 MDHEN, CDR2 SYDVKM. The CDR3 loop reads CASSLLPGQGYNEQFF. CDR3 sequence (DNA): TGTGCCAGCAGTTTATTACCGGGACAGGGGTACAATGAGCAGTTCTTC.

The V and J genes are TRBV6-2 or TRBV6-3 and TRBJ2-1, with 8 nucleotides matching TRBD2. The CDR3 consists of 15 residues. The germline CDR1 and CDR2 sequences are MNHEY and SVGEGT. V was clipped by 2 bases and J by 7 bases; unmatched bases: 7. The CDR3 nucleotides are TGTGCCAGCAGTTACGGGCGGGAGGTCCGGAATGAGCAGTTCTTC. It encodes CASSYGREVRNEQFF.